This T cell receptor (beta chain) was obtained from a study of cytotoxic CD8 clonotypes in ibrutinib-treated CLL. Study conclusions and caveats: Increased clonality at ibrutinib response gave way to a return toward baseline at progression. Sustained-remission and progressing patients had unequal sampling times. Relative to age-matched healthy donors, clonality at baseline was higher, and it tracked circulating CD8+ T-cell counts.

This CDR3 has 15 amino acids. The trim removed 0 bases at V and 6 bases at J, leaving 4 bases unmatched. Germline lookup yields CDR1 GTSNPN and CDR2 SVGIG (reference sequence). With sequencing, the targeted depth ranged from 1 in 200,000 to 1 in 1 million T cells. Measured with immunoSEQ multiplex PCR; TCRdb has only the in-frame clones, and not every one. This sample has around 150,000 clones, with more than 70% found just once. Worth noting for this clone: Its antigen is not identified.

The rearrangement uses TRBV30 and TRBJ2-2; 10 bases map to TRBD2. The sequence was collected from a human donor with chronic lymphocytic leukemia. This specimen consisted of PBMCs, obtained after 36 months of ibrutinib treatment. CDR3 nucleotides: TGTGCCTGGAGTGTAGCGGGAGGGCCCGCCGGGGAGCTGTTTTTT. Protein: CAWSVAGGPAGELFF.